This TCR beta chain was sequenced for a study of blood T cells in healthy people across ages. Primed by a sample-barcoded 5' primer and a J-beta primer mix, a second PCR proceeded for about 7 to 12 cycles. Per-sample output comprised a minimum of 2.5 million paired-end reads containing CDR3. TCRdb processed the 5' RACE reads anew with MiXCR; each CDR3 protein has one entry. The sample includes some 760,000 distinct CDR3 sequences, around 25% seen only once; the top ten take 9.4%. J lost 3 bases, V lost 3 bases, and 17 bases had no gene match. The CDR3 runs to 18 residues. Germline assignment: CDR1 SQVTM and CDR2 ANQGSEA. A further study also used this sample, focusing on T cells of mothers and their children.

The chain has TRBV29-1 and TRBJ2-7; 10 bases align to TRBD2. Sequencing was done on a sample of blood. The origin of this receptor is a boy aged 5-17 years in good health. The CDR3 DNA is TGCAGCGTTGACTCAGAGGGGCAGGGGGGGACTAGCGTCTACGAGCAGTACTTC. This encodes CSVDSEGQGGTSVYEQYF.